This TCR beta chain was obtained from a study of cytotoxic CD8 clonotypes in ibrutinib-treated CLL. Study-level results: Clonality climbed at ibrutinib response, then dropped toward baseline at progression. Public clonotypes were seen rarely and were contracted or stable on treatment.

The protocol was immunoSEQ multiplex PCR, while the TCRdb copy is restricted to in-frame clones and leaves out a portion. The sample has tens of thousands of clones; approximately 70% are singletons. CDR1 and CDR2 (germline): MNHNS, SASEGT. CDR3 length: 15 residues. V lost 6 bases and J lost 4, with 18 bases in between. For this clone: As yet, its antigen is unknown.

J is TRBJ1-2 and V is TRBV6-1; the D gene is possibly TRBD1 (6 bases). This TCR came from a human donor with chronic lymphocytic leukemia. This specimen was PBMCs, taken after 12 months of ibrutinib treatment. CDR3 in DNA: TGTGCCAGCAGGGAAACTCAGGGGTGGGTCTATGGCTACACCTTC. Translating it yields CASRETQGWVYGYTF.